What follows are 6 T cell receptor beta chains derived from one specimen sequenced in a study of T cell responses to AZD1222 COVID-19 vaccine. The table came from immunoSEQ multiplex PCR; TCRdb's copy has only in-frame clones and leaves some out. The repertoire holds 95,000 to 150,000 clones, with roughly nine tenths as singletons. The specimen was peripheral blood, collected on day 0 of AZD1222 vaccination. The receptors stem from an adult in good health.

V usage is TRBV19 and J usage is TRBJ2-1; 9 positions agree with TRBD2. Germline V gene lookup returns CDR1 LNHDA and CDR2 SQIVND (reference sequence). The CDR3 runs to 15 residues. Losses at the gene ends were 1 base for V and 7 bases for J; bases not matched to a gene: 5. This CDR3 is CASSIGGGARNEQFF. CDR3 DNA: TGTGCCAGTAGTATAGGCGGGGGGGCTAGGAATGAGCAGTTCTTC.

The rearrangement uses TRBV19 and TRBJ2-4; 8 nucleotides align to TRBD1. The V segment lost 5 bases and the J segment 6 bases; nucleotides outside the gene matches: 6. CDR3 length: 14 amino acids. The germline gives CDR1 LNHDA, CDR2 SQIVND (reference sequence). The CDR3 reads CASSHPDRANIQYF. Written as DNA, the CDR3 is TGTGCCAGTAGTCACCCGGACAGGGCAAACATTCAGTACTTC.

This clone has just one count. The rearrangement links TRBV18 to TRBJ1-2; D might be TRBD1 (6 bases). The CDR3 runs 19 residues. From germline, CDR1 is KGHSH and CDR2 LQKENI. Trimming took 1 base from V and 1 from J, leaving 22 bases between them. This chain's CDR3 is CASSPRALQGPNINYGYTF. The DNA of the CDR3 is TGTGCCAGCTCACCACGGGCGTTACAGGGCCCAAACATTAACTATGGCTACACCTTC.

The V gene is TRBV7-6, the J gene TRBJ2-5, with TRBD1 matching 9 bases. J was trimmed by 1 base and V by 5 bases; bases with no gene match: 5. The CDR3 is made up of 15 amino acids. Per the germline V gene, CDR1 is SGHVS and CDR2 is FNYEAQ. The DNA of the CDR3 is TGTGCCAGCAGCCCTGACAGGGGGTTCCAAGAGACCCAGTACTTC. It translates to CASSPDRGFQETQYF.

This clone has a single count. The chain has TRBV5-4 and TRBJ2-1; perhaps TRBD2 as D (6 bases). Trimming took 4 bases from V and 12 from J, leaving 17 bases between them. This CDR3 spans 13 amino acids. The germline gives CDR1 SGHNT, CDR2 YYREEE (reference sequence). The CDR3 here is CASSNGSVIGQFF. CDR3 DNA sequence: TGTGCCAGCAGCAACGGGAGCGTAATCGGGCAGTTCTTC. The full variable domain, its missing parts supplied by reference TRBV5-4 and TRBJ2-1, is ETGVTQSPTHLIKTRGQQVTLRCSSQSGHNTVSWYQQALGQGPQFIFQYYREEENGRGNFPPRFSGLQFPNYSSELNVNALELDDSALYLCASSNGSVIGQFFGPGTRLTVL.

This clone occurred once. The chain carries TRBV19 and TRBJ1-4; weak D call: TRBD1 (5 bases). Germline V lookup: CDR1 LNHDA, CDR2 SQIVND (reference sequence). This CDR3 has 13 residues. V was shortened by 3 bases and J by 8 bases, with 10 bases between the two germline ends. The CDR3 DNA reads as TGTGCCAGTAGTATGGGGGATCGCGAAAAACTGTTTTTT. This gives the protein CASSMGDREKLFF.